This T cell receptor beta chain was observed in a study of blood T cell repertoires in COVID-19. Study at large: From the United States, Italy and Spain came samples of acute and convalescent COVID-19. PBMCs, B-cell-depleted T cells, or T cells provided the cDNA or gDNA that made up the material.

In the original analysis: Using reference gene primer amplification, nucleated cell counts were estimated. Only in-frame clones appear in the TCRdb table, and some are missing; sequencing was by immunoSEQ multiplex PCR. V and J calls and clone size follow that table, whereas D and trimming were derived from the DNA. This sample has 250,000 to 300,000 clones, with 89% found just once. CDR1 and CDR2 from the germline V gene are SGDLS and YYNGEE. V was shortened by 0 bases and J by 0 bases, with 11 bases between the two germline ends. This CDR3 has 16 amino acids. The chain links TRBV9 to TRBJ2-3, with D possibly matching TRBD1 (6 bases). Sequencing was performed on peripheral blood. This TCR was recovered from a woman aged 60 to 75 with acute or convalescent COVID-19. CDR3 bases: TGTGCCAGCAGCGTAGCGCCCAGGGGCAGCACAGATACGCAGTATTTT. Its translation: CASSVAPRGSTDTQYF.